This TCR beta chain came from a study of lymphopenia after photon versus proton radiotherapy. The V end was cut by 0 bases, the J end by 0 bases, with 17 bases between. Germline CDR1 is LNHNV and CDR2 is YYDKDF (reference sequence). The length of the CDR3 is 18 residues. TCRdb's table, derived via immunoSEQ multiplex PCR, lists solely in-frame clones and lacks some. The data show 50,000 to 75,000 clones, with around 86% seen just once and roughly 2.3% held by the top ten. This specimen consisted of peripheral blood, obtained from a patient treated with photon-based radiotherapy. J is TRBJ1-1 and V is TRBV15; D is uncertain. This receptor was obtained from a man aged 35 to 55 with gastric cancer. The DNA for the CDR3 is TGTGCCACCAGCAGAGATGAGAGGGCCCGGGCACTGAACACTGAAGCTTTCTTT. It codes for CATSRDERARALNTEAFF.